Shown below are 24 T cell receptor beta chains from a single sample sequenced in a study of shared clonotypes between healthy human individuals. Assay used: immunoSEQ multiplex PCR; TCRdb lists only in-frame clones, some missing. The repertoire consists of under 2,500,000 clones, with 95% occurring once and the leading ten covering 0.1% to 0.15%. Sample: naive CD4+ T cells sorted from blood. The subset here: CD45RA+ positively selected. Source of these receptors: a man between 18 and 35 years old in good health.

The chain employs TRBV9 and TRBJ2-5; TRBD2 might be the D (5 bases). V lost 0 bases to trimming and J lost 6 bases, with 12 bases between them. The CDR3 covers 14 residues. Per germline, CDR1 SGDLS and CDR2 YYNGEE. The CDR3: CASSVGLLGKTQYF. CDR3 nucleotide sequence: TGTGCCAGCAGCGTAGGACTATTGGGTAAGACCCAGTACTTC.

The chain uses TRBV19 and TRBJ2-3, with D perhaps matching TRBD2 (5 bases). Germline V gene lookup returns CDR1 LNHDA and CDR2 SQIVND (reference sequence). V dropped 4 bases and J dropped 2 bases, with 10 bases sitting between them. The CDR3 consists of 14 residues. DNA for the CDR3: TGTGCCAGTAGTACTAGCATAAACACAGATACGCAGTATTTT. Its translation: CASSTSINTDTQYF.

This clone was picked up a small number of times. V gene TRBV18 combines with J gene TRBJ1-3, with a tentative D call TRBD1 (5 bases). V was trimmed by 2 bases and J by 2 bases, leaving 10 bases between them. The CDR3 runs to 15 residues. Germline lookup yields CDR1 KGHSH and CDR2 LQKENI. Here the CDR3 DNA reads TGTGCCAGCTCACCAATGTCAGGGCCTGGAAACACCATATATTTT. It codes for CASSPMSGPGNTIYF.

The chain carries TRBV7-9 and TRBJ2-7, with 8 bases that match TRBD2. The germline CDR1 and CDR2 sequences are SEHNR and FQNEAQ (reference sequence). Trimming at V came to 1 base and at J to 3 bases, leaving 2 bases not matched to a gene. The CDR3 totals 14 residues. The CDR3 nucleotides read TGTGCCAGCAGCTTAGTCGGGACTAGCTACGAGCAGTACTTC. It encodes CASSLVGTSYEQYF.

Points on this clone: Different DNA sequences within this sample yield the same CDR3. The CDR3 loop is CASSSGAGTEAFF. The CDR3 region has the DNA TGTGCCAGTAGTAGCGGGGCGGGCACTGAAGCTTTCTTT. This chain uses TRBV19 with TRBJ1-1; possibly TRBD1 for D (5 bases). The V end was cut by 4 bases, the J end by 4 bases, with 10 bases between. Germline V lookup: CDR1 LNHDA, CDR2 SQIVND (reference sequence). The CDR3 is 13 amino acids.

The V call is TRBV19, the J call TRBJ2-2; perhaps D is TRBD1 or TRBD2 (5 bases each). Trimming stripped 2 bases from V and 7 bases from J, with 14 bases between. Per the germline V gene, CDR1 is LNHDA and CDR2 is SQIVND (reference sequence). The CDR3 runs 15 residues. This chain's CDR3 is CASSIQGGSNGELFF. In nucleotides, the CDR3 is TGTGCCAGTAGTATACAGGGTGGGAGCAACGGGGAGCTGTTTTTT.

The chain recombines TRBV7-8 with TRBJ2-7; TRBD1 aligns across 11 bases. J gave up 2 bases and V 5 bases, and 2 bases lay outside the gene matches. Per the germline V gene, CDR1 is SGHVS and CDR2 is FQNEAQ. The CDR3 has 14 amino acids. The DNA of the CDR3 is TGTGCCAGCAGCCGGACAGGGGGCACCTACGAGCAGTACTTC. This encodes CASSRTGGTYEQYF.

This clone has a single count. The chain links TRBV2 to TRBJ1-2; D call uncertain. V was pared by 7 bases and J by 2 bases, with 8 bases between. Germline values: CDR1 SNHLY, CDR2 FYNNEI. This CDR3 has 12 amino acids. The CDR3 DNA sequence: TGTGCCAGCACCGAGGAGAACTATGGCTACACCTTC. It yields the protein CASTEENYGYTF.

The genes are TRBV28 and TRBJ1-6; tentative D call: TRBD1 (6 bases). The CDR3 has 16 amino acids. Trimming removed 7 bases from V and 9 bases from J, with 22 bases in between. In germline, CDR1 is MDHEN, CDR2 SYDVKM. DNA for the CDR3: TGTGCCAGCACCTCTCCCGGTGGTGGGGGGGCTTCACCCCTCCACTTT. As protein: CASTSPGGGGASPLHF.

V usage is TRBV6-5 and J usage is TRBJ2-4; 8 bases fit TRBD1. V shed 4 bases and J 7 bases; nucleotides not matched to a gene: 12. CDR3 size: 16 residues. Germline CDR1 and CDR2: MNHEY and SVGAGI. Here the CDR3 reads CASSSLSDRDRNIQYF. In DNA, the CDR3 is TGTGCCAGCAGTTCCTTATCGGACAGGGATAGGAACATTCAGTACTTC.

The V gene is TRBV30, the J gene TRBJ2-3, with D perhaps being TRBD1 or TRBD2 (5 bases each). V shed 1 base and J shed 5 bases, with 19 bases lying between them. The CDR3 has 16 residues. The germline gives CDR1 GTSNPN, CDR2 SVGIG (reference sequence). CDR3 nucleotides: TGTGCCTGGAGTGAGGGGTGGGCCGGGACCCAAGATACGCAGTATTTT. Its protein is CAWSEGWAGTQDTQYF. The full variable domain, rest sourced from reference TRBV30 and TRBJ2-3, is SQTIHQWPATLVQPVGSPLSLECTVEGTSNPNLYWYRQAAGRGLQLLFYSVGIGQISSEVPQNLSASRPQDRQFILSSKKLLLSDSGFYLCAWSEGWAGTQDTQYFGPGTRLTVL.

In regard to this clone: The sample has other DNA sequences that encode this CDR3 too. This rearrangement joins TRBV11-2 to TRBJ1-2, with a possible D match to TRBD1 (6 bases). Deletions cut 6 bases from V and 4 bases from J, with 12 bases between. The V gene's germline CDR1 is SGHAT and CDR2 FQNNGV. The CDR3 consists of 13 residues. The CDR3 nucleotides are TGTGCCAGCAGTCCGGGACAACCCTATGGCTACACCTTC. It encodes CASSPGQPYGYTF.

The sample holds one count of this clone. The CDR3 reads CASSPDFDYGYTF. CDR3 sequence (DNA): TGTGCCAGCAGCCCCGATTTTGACTATGGCTACACCTTC. The rearrangement uses TRBV6-5 and TRBJ1-2, with D unresolved. CDR1 and CDR2 from the germline V gene are MNHEY and SVGAGI. The CDR3 sequence is 13 residues long. V was cut by 6 bases and J by 3 bases, with 11 bases left in between.

The chain recombines TRBV11-3 with TRBJ2-1; tentatively, D is TRBD1 (5 bases). The CDR3 spans 14 residues. Germline-derived CDR1 and CDR2 are SGHNT and YENEEA. The V and J ends lost 1 base and 5 bases respectively, with 9 bases between them. The CDR3 region is CASSLGAGNNEQFF. In nucleotides, the CDR3 is TGTGCCAGCAGCTTAGGGGCAGGGAACAATGAGCAGTTCTTC.

The V call is TRBV11-2, the J call TRBJ2-3, with 16 bases lining up with TRBD2. Germline V CDR1 and CDR2: SGHAT, FQNNGV. With 5 bases clipped from V and 1 base from J, the junction kept 6 bases outside the gene matches. The CDR3 loop spans 18 amino acids. The CDR3 DNA is TGTGCCAGCAGCCGCTGGGGACTAGCGGGGGGGCGCACAGATACGCAGTATTTT. Amino acid sequence: CASSRWGLAGGRTDTQYF.

The chain carries TRBV10-1 and TRBJ2-7, with a tentative D call TRBD2 (5 bases). CDR1 and CDR2 (germline): WNHNN, SYGVQD (reference sequence). V lost 0 bases, J lost 0 bases, and 9 bases lay in between. The CDR3 spans 15 residues. CDR3 nucleotides: TGCGCCAGCAGTGAGTCACGACTACCCTCCTACGAGCAGTACTTC. This gives the protein CASSESRLPSYEQYF.

The V call is TRBV5-6, the J call TRBJ2-7; D remains unclear. Deletions cut 2 bases from V and 9 bases from J, with 18 bases between. The CDR3 is made up of 14 amino acids. Germline V gene lookup returns CDR1 SGHDT and CDR2 YYEEEE. CDR3 residues: CASSLRETPFGQYF. In DNA, the CDR3 is TGTGCCAGCAGCTTAAGAGAAACTCCGTTCGGGCAGTACTTC.

The chain combines TRBV5-1 with TRBJ1-6; 7 bases agree with TRBD1. CDR1 SGHRS and CDR2 YFSETQ come from the germline V gene. After removal of 4 bases from V and 8 bases from J, the junction contained 6 bases not matched to a gene. The length of the CDR3 is 14 residues. CDR3 in amino acids: CASSPDREHSPLHF. In nucleotides, the CDR3 is TGCGCCAGCAGCCCCGACAGGGAACATTCACCCCTCCACTTT.

V and J are TRBV28 and TRBJ1-2; D not resolved. The CDR3 is 14 amino acids. Germline CDR1 and CDR2: MDHEN and SYDVKM. V was clipped by 6 bases and J by 2 bases, with 13 bases between them. The CDR3 reads CASSPNRVNYGYTF. The CDR3 region has the DNA TGTGCCAGCAGCCCCAACCGGGTGAACTATGGCTACACCTTC.

The chain combines TRBV7-9 with TRBJ1-6; no clear D gene. The CDR3 is 13 residues long. V lost 1 base and J 9 bases, leaving 7 bases between the germline ends. Germline V lookup: CDR1 SEHNR, CDR2 FQNEAQ (reference sequence). The DNA of the CDR3 is TGTGCCAGCAGCTTAGTCGAGGTTTCACCCCTCCACTTT. Protein: CASSLVEVSPLHF.

This chain joins TRBV7-2 and TRBJ2-3; the D gene is possibly TRBD2 (5 bases). Trimming stripped 1 base from V and 2 bases from J, with 10 bases between. Germline CDR1 SGHTA, CDR2 FQGNSA. The length of the CDR3 is 15 residues. The CDR3 DNA is TGTGCCAGCAGCTTAGGTGGGAGCACCACAGATACGCAGTATTTT. This sequence encodes CASSLGGSTTDTQYF.

The chain is built from TRBV5-4 and TRBJ1-1; D unresolved. Germline V gives CDR1 SGHNT, CDR2 YYREEE (reference sequence). V was cut by 2 bases and J by 0 bases, with 11 bases left in between. This CDR3 has 15 residues. The CDR3 spells CASSFDSTVNTEAFF. In DNA form, the CDR3 reads TGTGCCAGCAGCTTCGACTCGACGGTGAACACTGAAGCTTTCTTT.

The rearrangement joins TRBV30 to TRBJ2-4; the match to TRBD2 covers 8 bases. The CDR3 contains 17 residues. Germline V lookup: CDR1 GTSNPN, CDR2 SVGIG (reference sequence). J gave up 2 bases and V 0 bases, and 9 bases lay outside the gene matches. CDR3 DNA sequence: TGTGCCTGGAGTGTGGGTCGGGGGGGCGTTTCCAAAAACATTCAGTACTTC. It is translated as CAWSVGRGGVSKNIQYF. Using reference TRBV30 and TRBJ2-4 for the parts outside the CDR3, the full variable domain is SQTIHQWPATLVQPVGSPLSLECTVEGTSNPNLYWYRQAAGRGLQLLFYSVGIGQISSEVPQNLSASRPQDRQFILSSKKLLLSDSGFYLCAWSVGRGGVSKNIQYFGAGTRLSVL.

The chain carries TRBV5-1 and TRBJ2-7; D is perhaps TRBD2 (6 bases). Germline CDR1 SGHRS, CDR2 YFSETQ. The CDR3 extends over 17 amino acids. V was cut by 0 bases and J by 0 bases, with 16 bases left in between. In DNA form, the CDR3 reads TGCGCCAGCAGCTTGGAATTTTCGGGAGCGTTCTCCTACGAGCAGTACTTC. As protein: CASSLEFSGAFSYEQYF.